This is a list of T cell receptor beta chains from one sample in a study of blood T cell repertoires in COVID-19. TCRdb's copy holds only in-frame clones and misses some; the assay was immunoSEQ multiplex PCR. Among about 220,000 clones, around three quarters were seen once, and the ten largest hold under 8.5%. Sequencing was carried out using peripheral blood. Every receptor here comes from a woman aged 70 to 79 with acute or convalescent COVID-19. Both conserved end residues are part of each CDR3. Each record gives: J gene, V gene, clone size, D gene, CDR3 length, CDR3 protein, CDR3 DNA. A D gene is named only where the DNA matches it firmly. Clone size is shown for a subset of rows, as once, few, many or a class of expanded clone.

J gene: TRBJ1-5; V gene: TRBV4-3; clone size: few; D gene: NA; CDR3 length: 15; CDR3 protein: CASSQEVAGGQPQHF; CDR3 DNA: TGCGCCAGCAGCCAAGAAGTGGCCGGAGGGCAGCCCCAGCATTTT
J gene: TRBJ2-7; V gene: TRBV12-3/TRBV12-4; clone size: NA; D gene: NA; CDR3 length: 12; CDR3 protein: CASSFGWYEQYF; CDR3 DNA: TGTGCCAGCAGTTTCGGGTGGTACGAGCAGTACTTC
J gene: TRBJ2-1; V gene: TRBV29-1; clone size: NA; D gene: TRBD2; CDR3 length: 17; CDR3 protein: CSVLGASGDSSYNEQFF; CDR3 DNA: TGCAGCGTCCTAGGGGCTAGCGGGGATAGCTCCTACAATGAGCAGTTCTTC
J gene: TRBJ2-5; V gene: TRBV11-2; clone size: NA; D gene: TRBD1; CDR3 length: 15; CDR3 protein: CASSPMGQYGETQYF; CDR3 DNA: TGTGCCAGCAGCCCCATGGGACAGTATGGAGAGACCCAGTACTTC
J gene: TRBJ2-1; V gene: TRBV4-1; clone size: NA; D gene: TRBD2; CDR3 length: 16; CDR3 protein: CASSREASGGMNEQFF; CDR3 DNA: TGCGCCAGCAGCCGAGAGGCTAGCGGGGGGATGAATGAGCAGTTCTTC
J gene: TRBJ2-1; V gene: TRBV11-2; clone size: NA; D gene: NA; CDR3 length: 14; CDR3 protein: CASSTNWQDNEQFF; CDR3 DNA: TGTGCCAGCAGCACAAATTGGCAGGACAATGAGCAGTTCTTC
J gene: TRBJ2-7; V gene: TRBV19; clone size: NA; D gene: NA; CDR3 length: 15; CDR3 protein: CASSISWAPVGEQYF; CDR3 DNA: TGTGCCAGTAGTATTTCGTGGGCCCCGGTCGGCGAGCAGTACTTC
J gene: TRBJ1-5; V gene: TRBV7-2; clone size: few; D gene: NA; CDR3 length: 14; CDR3 protein: CASSLFYSNQPQHF; CDR3 DNA: TGTGCCAGCAGCTTATTCTATAGCAATCAGCCCCAGCATTTT
J gene: TRBJ2-1; V gene: TRBV14; clone size: NA; D gene: NA; CDR3 length: 15; CDR3 protein: CASSQRQGSYNEQFF; CDR3 DNA: TGTGCCAGCAGCCAACGGCAGGGTTCCTACAATGAGCAGTTCTTC
J gene: TRBJ2-7; V gene: TRBV9; clone size: NA; D gene: TRBD2; CDR3 length: 15; CDR3 protein: CASSVGVAGPDEQYF; CDR3 DNA: TGTGCCAGCAGCGTAGGGGTAGCGGGGCCTGACGAGCAGTACTTC
J gene: TRBJ1-1; V gene: TRBV5-1; clone size: NA; D gene: TRBD1; CDR3 length: 15; CDR3 protein: CASSPEGQVNTEAFF; CDR3 DNA: TGCGCCAGCAGCCCGGAGGGACAGGTGAACACTGAAGCTTTCTTT
J gene: TRBJ1-3; V gene: TRBV5-4; clone size: NA; D gene: NA; CDR3 length: 15; CDR3 protein: CASSLDPVSGNTIYF; CDR3 DNA: TGTGCCAGCAGCTTGGATCCGGTCTCTGGAAACACCATATATTTT
J gene: TRBJ1-2; V gene: TRBV5-1; clone size: NA; D gene: TRBD1; CDR3 length: 14; CDR3 protein: CASRRDREQSGYTF; CDR3 DNA: TGCGCCAGCAGAAGGGACAGGGAGCAGAGCGGCTACACCTTC
J gene: TRBJ2-1; V gene: TRBV12-3/TRBV12-4; clone size: few; D gene: NA; CDR3 length: 11; CDR3 protein: CASSIGYEQFF; CDR3 DNA: TGTGCCAGCTCAATCGGTTATGAGCAGTTCTTC
J gene: TRBJ1-4; V gene: TRBV7-6; clone size: many; D gene: TRBD1; CDR3 length: 15; CDR3 protein: CASSLSGTGNEKLFF; CDR3 DNA: TGTGCCAGCAGCTTATCCGGGACAGGGAATGAAAAACTGTTTTTT
J gene: TRBJ2-7; V gene: TRBV6-5; clone size: NA; D gene: NA; CDR3 length: 13; CDR3 protein: CASTPGDYYEQYF; CDR3 DNA: TGTGCCAGCACTCCAGGGGATTATTACGAGCAGTACTTC
J gene: TRBJ2-5; V gene: TRBV5-8; clone size: NA; D gene: TRBD1; CDR3 length: 18; CDR3 protein: CASSLTGTARLWMETQYF; CDR3 DNA: TGTGCCAGCAGTCTAACCGGGACAGCCAGGCTATGGATGGAGACCCAGTACTTC
J gene: TRBJ1-1; V gene: TRBV15; clone size: NA; D gene: TRBD1; CDR3 length: 14; CDR3 protein: CATSRPGQLTEAFF; CDR3 DNA: TGTGCCACCAGCAGACCGGGACAGCTCACTGAAGCTTTCTTT
J gene: TRBJ2-5; V gene: TRBV5-4; clone size: NA; D gene: NA; CDR3 length: 16; CDR3 protein: CASSTPTTGGKETQYF; CDR3 DNA: TGTGCCAGCAGCACACCCACCACAGGTGGAAAAGAGACCCAGTACTTC
J gene: TRBJ1-3; V gene: TRBV5-1; clone size: few; D gene: NA; CDR3 length: 15; CDR3 protein: CASSLTMGVGNTIYF; CDR3 DNA: TGCGCCAGCAGCTTAACGATGGGCGTTGGAAACACCATATATTTT
J gene: TRBJ2-3; V gene: TRBV25-1; clone size: NA; D gene: TRBD1; CDR3 length: 14; CDR3 protein: CASSDRDRTDTQYF; CDR3 DNA: TGTGCCAGCAGTGATCGGGACAGAACAGATACGCAGTATTTT
J gene: TRBJ1-2; V gene: TRBV2; clone size: NA; D gene: NA; CDR3 length: 15; CDR3 protein: CASSEAPSRVGGYTF; CDR3 DNA: TGTGCCAGCAGTGAAGCGCCCTCCCGCGTTGGTGGCTACACCTTC
J gene: TRBJ1-4; V gene: TRBV7-6; clone size: NA; D gene: NA; CDR3 length: 13; CDR3 protein: CASSRGPDEKLFF; CDR3 DNA: TGTGCCAGCTCGCGGGGACCTGATGAAAAACTGTTTTTT
J gene: TRBJ1-6; V gene: TRBV6-2/TRBV6-3; clone size: NA; D gene: NA; CDR3 length: 14; CDR3 protein: CASSYGQYNSPLHF; CDR3 DNA: TGTGCCAGCAGTTACGGACAGTATAATTCACCCCTCCACTTT
J gene: TRBJ2-7; V gene: TRBV29-1; clone size: NA; D gene: NA; CDR3 length: 12; CDR3 protein: CSVVRGPYEQYF; CDR3 DNA: TGCAGCGTTGTGCGGGGACCCTACGAGCAGTACTTC
J gene: TRBJ2-7; V gene: TRBV19; clone size: NA; D gene: TRBD2; CDR3 length: 15; CDR3 protein: CASRRGLAGGYEQYF; CDR3 DNA: TGTGCCAGTAGGCGTGGACTAGCGGGAGGCTACGAGCAGTACTTC
J gene: TRBJ1-1; V gene: TRBV13; clone size: NA; D gene: NA; CDR3 length: 13; CDR3 protein: CASSLAMNTEAFF; CDR3 DNA: TGTGCCAGCAGCTTAGCAATGAACACTGAAGCTTTCTTT
J gene: TRBJ1-6; V gene: TRBV5-4; clone size: NA; D gene: NA; CDR3 length: 14; CDR3 protein: CASSWGVGNSPLHF; CDR3 DNA: TGTGCCAGCAGCTGGGGAGTAGGTAATTCACCCCTCCACTTT
J gene: TRBJ2-5; V gene: TRBV19; clone size: NA; D gene: NA; CDR3 length: 13; CDR3 protein: CASSQPGQETQYF; CDR3 DNA: TGTGCCAGTAGTCAGCCGGGCCAAGAGACCCAGTACTTC
J gene: TRBJ1-1; V gene: TRBV18; clone size: NA; D gene: NA; CDR3 length: 18; CDR3 protein: CASSPRTIDGYMNTEAFF; CDR3 DNA: TGTGCCAGCTCACCACGAACTATTGACGGATACATGAACACTGAAGCTTTCTTT
J gene: TRBJ1-5; V gene: TRBV5-6; clone size: NA; D gene: TRBD1; CDR3 length: 15; CDR3 protein: CASSHRQGGVQPQHF; CDR3 DNA: TGTGCCAGCAGCCATAGACAGGGAGGAGTCCAGCCCCAGCATTTT
J gene: TRBJ1-1; V gene: TRBV6-1; clone size: NA; D gene: NA; CDR3 length: 10; CDR3 protein: CASSESVAFF; CDR3 DNA: TGTGCCAGCAGTGAAAGCGTCGCTTTCTTT
J gene: TRBJ2-5; V gene: TRBV2; clone size: NA; D gene: NA; CDR3 length: 12; CDR3 protein: CASSEARETQYF; CDR3 DNA: TGTGCCAGCAGTGAAGCGCGAGAGACCCAGTACTTC
J gene: TRBJ1-2; V gene: TRBV30; clone size: once; D gene: TRBD1; CDR3 length: 12; CDR3 protein: CAWTNGGGGYTF; CDR3 DNA: TGTGCCTGGACGAATGGAGGGGGCGGCTACACCTTC
J gene: TRBJ2-5; V gene: TRBV10-3; clone size: NA; D gene: TRBD2; CDR3 length: 14; CDR3 protein: CAISVGGGQETQYF; CDR3 DNA: TGTGCCATCAGTGTGGGCGGGGGGCAAGAGACCCAGTACTTC
J gene: TRBJ1-1; V gene: TRBV3-1/TRBV3-2; clone size: NA; D gene: NA; CDR3 length: 14; CDR3 protein: CASSLGRVRTEAFF; CDR3 DNA: TGTGCCAGCAGCCTAGGCCGGGTAAGGACTGAAGCTTTCTTT
J gene: TRBJ2-3; V gene: TRBV9; clone size: NA; D gene: NA; CDR3 length: 16; CDR3 protein: CASSGGGGQNADTQYF; CDR3 DNA: TGTGCCAGCAGCGGAGGCGGAGGACAGAACGCAGATACGCAGTATTTT
J gene: TRBJ2-5; V gene: TRBV7-2; clone size: NA; D gene: NA; CDR3 length: 15; CDR3 protein: CASSLDSQVAKTQYF; CDR3 DNA: TGTGCCAGCAGCTTAGATTCGCAGGTGGCAAAGACCCAGTACTTC
J gene: TRBJ2-2; V gene: TRBV9; clone size: NA; D gene: NA; CDR3 length: 13; CDR3 protein: CASSVDQTGELFF; CDR3 DNA: TGTGCCAGCAGCGTAGATCAAACCGGGGAGCTGTTTTTT
J gene: TRBJ2-3; V gene: TRBV5-6; clone size: NA; D gene: NA; CDR3 length: 15; CDR3 protein: CASSSGGGSTDTQYF; CDR3 DNA: TGTGCCAGCAGCTCTGGTGGCGGGAGCACAGATACGCAGTATTTT
J gene: TRBJ2-3; V gene: TRBV10-1; clone size: NA; D gene: TRBD1; CDR3 length: 15; CDR3 protein: CATTGGTGVPDTQYF; CDR3 DNA: TGCGCCACAACCGGGGGGACAGGGGTCCCTGATACGCAGTATTTT
J gene: TRBJ1-2; V gene: TRBV6-5; clone size: NA; D gene: TRBD1; CDR3 length: 16; CDR3 protein: CASSSTVMGQGTGYTF; CDR3 DNA: TGTGCCAGCAGTTCTACCGTGATGGGACAGGGGACTGGCTACACCTTC
J gene: TRBJ2-5; V gene: TRBV5-1; clone size: many; D gene: TRBD2; CDR3 length: 15; CDR3 protein: CASSPASGVGETQYF; CDR3 DNA: TGCGCCAGCAGCCCTGCTAGCGGGGTCGGGGAGACCCAGTACTTC
J gene: TRBJ2-5; V gene: TRBV5-1; clone size: NA; D gene: TRBD2; CDR3 length: 15; CDR3 protein: CASSRTSGVTETQYF; CDR3 DNA: TGCGCCAGCAGCCGTACTAGCGGGGTGACAGAGACCCAGTACTTC
J gene: TRBJ2-1; V gene: TRBV7-9; clone size: NA; D gene: NA; CDR3 length: 13; CDR3 protein: CASSQPLGDEQFF; CDR3 DNA: TGTGCCAGCAGCCAGCCCTTGGGAGACGAGCAGTTCTTC
J gene: TRBJ2-6; V gene: TRBV10-2; clone size: NA; D gene: NA; CDR3 length: 15; CDR3 protein: CASSGRGGNANVLTF; CDR3 DNA: TGCGCCAGCAGTGGCCGAGGAGGGAATGCCAACGTCCTGACTTTC
J gene: TRBJ1-3; V gene: TRBV10-2; clone size: NA; D gene: NA; CDR3 length: 12; CDR3 protein: CASSTRGHTIYF; CDR3 DNA: TGCGCCAGCAGCACGCGGGGGCACACCATATATTTT
J gene: TRBJ2-1; V gene: TRBV7-2; clone size: NA; D gene: NA; CDR3 length: 15; CDR3 protein: CASSLRVAGTDEQFF; CDR3 DNA: TGTGCCAGCAGCTTAAGGGTGGCGGGGACGGATGAGCAGTTCTTC
J gene: TRBJ2-2; V gene: TRBV6-1; clone size: NA; D gene: TRBD1; CDR3 length: 14; CDR3 protein: CASSEHRGDGELFF; CDR3 DNA: TGTGCCAGCAGTGAACACAGGGGAGACGGGGAGCTGTTTTTT
J gene: TRBJ2-7; V gene: TRBV10-2; clone size: few; D gene: NA; CDR3 length: 15; CDR3 protein: CASSVGPGGTYEQYF; CDR3 DNA: TGCGCCAGCAGCGTAGGCCCCGGGGGTACCTACGAGCAGTACTTC
J gene: TRBJ1-1; V gene: TRBV7-2; clone size: NA; D gene: NA; CDR3 length: 13; CDR3 protein: CASSLWTDTEAFF; CDR3 DNA: TGTGCCAGCAGCTTATGGACAGACACTGAAGCTTTCTTT
J gene: TRBJ2-5; V gene: TRBV5-6; clone size: NA; D gene: TRBD1; CDR3 length: 14; CDR3 protein: CASSFQGAQETQYF; CDR3 DNA: TGTGCCAGCAGCTTTCAGGGGGCGCAGGAGACCCAGTACTTC
J gene: TRBJ2-7; V gene: TRBV11-3; clone size: NA; D gene: TRBD2; CDR3 length: 17; CDR3 protein: CASSLAWESGGIYEQYF; CDR3 DNA: TGTGCCAGCAGCTTAGCGTGGGAGAGCGGGGGGATATACGAGCAGTACTTC
J gene: TRBJ2-1; V gene: TRBV4-1; clone size: NA; D gene: NA; CDR3 length: 18; CDR3 protein: CASSQDSSGGSSYNEQFF; CDR3 DNA: TGCGCCAGCAGCCAAGATTCGTCCGGCGGTAGCTCCTACAATGAGCAGTTCTTC
J gene: TRBJ2-7; V gene: TRBV6-5; clone size: NA; D gene: TRBD1; CDR3 length: 15; CDR3 protein: CASSPPGTVTYEQYF; CDR3 DNA: TGTGCCAGCAGTCCGCCCGGGACAGTTACCTACGAGCAGTACTTC